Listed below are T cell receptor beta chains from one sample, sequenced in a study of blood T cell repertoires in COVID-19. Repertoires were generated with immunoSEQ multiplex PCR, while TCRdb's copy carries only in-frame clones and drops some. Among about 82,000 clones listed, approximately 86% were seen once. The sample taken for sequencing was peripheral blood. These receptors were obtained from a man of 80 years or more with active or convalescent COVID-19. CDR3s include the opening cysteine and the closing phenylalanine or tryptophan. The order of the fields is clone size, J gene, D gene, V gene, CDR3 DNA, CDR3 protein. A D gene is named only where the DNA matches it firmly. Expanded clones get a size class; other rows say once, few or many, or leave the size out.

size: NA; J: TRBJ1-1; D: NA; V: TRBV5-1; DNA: TGCGCCAGCAGCCCCACAGGGTCAGTGAACACTGAAGCTTTCTTT; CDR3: CASSPTGSVNTEAFF
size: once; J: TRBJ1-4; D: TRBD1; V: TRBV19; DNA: TGTGCCAGTAGGAACACCGGGACAGGGCTTGAAAAACTGTTTTTT; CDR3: CASRNTGTGLEKLFF
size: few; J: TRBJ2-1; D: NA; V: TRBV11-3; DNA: TGTGCCAGCAGCGCAATTCGGGGGTACAATGAGCAGTTCTTC; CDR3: CASSAIRGYNEQFF
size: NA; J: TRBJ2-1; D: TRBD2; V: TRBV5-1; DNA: TGCGCCAGCAGCCCTGGTGTAGCGGGAGGCGGAGAGCAGTTCTTC; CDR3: CASSPGVAGGGEQFF
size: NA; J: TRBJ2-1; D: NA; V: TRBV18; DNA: TGTGCCAGCTCACTAGGCGGAAACTACAATGAGCAGTTCTTC; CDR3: CASSLGGNYNEQFF
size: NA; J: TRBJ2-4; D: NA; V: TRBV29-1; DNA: TGCAGCGTGAGGAGGACCCTAATGTCGGACATTCAGTACTTC; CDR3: CSVRRTLMSDIQYF
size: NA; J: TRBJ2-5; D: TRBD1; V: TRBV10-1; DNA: TGCGCCAGCAGTGCAGGGGGCGCGGAGACCCAGTACTTC; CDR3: CASSAGGAETQYF
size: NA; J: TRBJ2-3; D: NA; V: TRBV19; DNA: TGTGCCAGTAGGAGTACAGGGATTCCTACGCAGTATTTT; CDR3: CASRSTGIPTQYF
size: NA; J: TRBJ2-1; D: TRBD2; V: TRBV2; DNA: TGTGCCAGCAGACCAACTAGCGGGAGGAGTTTCATCTACAATGAGCAGTTCTTC; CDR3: CASRPTSGRSFIYNEQFF
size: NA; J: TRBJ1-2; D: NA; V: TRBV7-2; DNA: TGTGCCAGCAGCTTACGTGGGTCAGGGCATGGCTACACCTTC; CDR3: CASSLRGSGHGYTF
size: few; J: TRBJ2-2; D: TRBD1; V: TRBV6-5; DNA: TGTGCCAGCAGATCGACAGGGCGAGGGACCGGGGAGCTGTTTTTT; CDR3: CASRSTGRGTGELFF
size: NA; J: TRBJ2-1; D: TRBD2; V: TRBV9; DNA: TGTGCCAGCAGGCCGGGACTACGAAACAATGAGCAGTTCTTC; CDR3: CASRPGLRNNEQFF
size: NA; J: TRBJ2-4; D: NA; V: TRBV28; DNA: TGTGCCAGCAGTTTGCCCGGTACGCAAAAAAACATTCAGTACTTC; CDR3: CASSLPGTQKNIQYF
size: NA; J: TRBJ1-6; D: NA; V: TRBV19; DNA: TGTGCCACGAGTTATGACAGATATAATTCACCCCTCCACTTT; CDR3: CATSYDRYNSPLHF
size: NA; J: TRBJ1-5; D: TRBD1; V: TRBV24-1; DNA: TGTGCCACCAGAGCGACAGGGCGCAATCAGCCCCAGCATTTT; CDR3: CATRATGRNQPQHF
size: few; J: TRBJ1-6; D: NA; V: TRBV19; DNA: TGTGCCAGTAGTTCGCAGGTAGCGGAATCACCCCTCCACTTT; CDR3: CASSSQVAESPLHF
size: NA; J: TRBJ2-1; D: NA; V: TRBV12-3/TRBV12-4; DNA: TGTGCCAGCAGTACCATCTCGAGGGATGAGCAGTTCTTC; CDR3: CASSTISRDEQFF
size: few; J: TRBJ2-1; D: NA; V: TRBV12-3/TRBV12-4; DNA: TGTGCCAGCGAACGACTAGGAAATGAGCAGTTCTTC; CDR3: CASERLGNEQFF